One T cell receptor (beta chain) is described in this entry. Antigen: not known. The entry originates in a study of cytomegalovirus exposure and HLA in healthy donors. Researchers ran the PCR with 60 Vbeta and 13 Jbeta primers. In the study's own analysis: Roughly 10 million shared chains were among the approximately 87 million unique TCR beta chains that a later analysis counted. The data were produced by immunoSEQ multiplex PCR, yet TCRdb's version contains in-frame clones alone and is incomplete. V and J calls and clone size are copied from that table; D and trimming were computed from the DNA. This sample carries around 160,000 clones, approximately 85% of them seen once, and the ten largest clones take about a tenth. Findings of the study overall: Rare sequences made up most TCRs, while some public TCRs were found in many donors. Follow-up analysis later connected one missense variant in DCLRE1C with trimming of TCR beta V- and J-genes. A later analysis found TCR association rates differed by HLA locus, highest for DRB1 and lowest for HLA-C.

Input material: PBMCs. The TCR originated in a man younger than 35 in good health and CMV-seropositive.

As DNA, the CDR3 is TGTGCCAGCTCACCGGGACTAGCGGGGGCCGGAGATACGCAGTATTTT. Residues: CASSPGLAGAGDTQYF. This chain uses TRBV18 with TRBJ2-3, with 14 bases aligning to TRBD2. Germline values: CDR1 KGHSH, CDR2 LQKENI. Trimming cost V 3 bases and J 5 bases; bases outside gene matches: 4. This CDR3 comprises 16 residues.